This TCR beta chain stems from a study of T cell repertoires in cytomegalovirus infection. MiXCR, applied by TCRdb to the reads, yields one record per CDR3 protein. The data show 250,000 to 300,000 distinct CDR3 sequences, approximately 9.1% seen once. There are 16 residues in the CDR3. With 0 bases clipped from V and 8 bases from J, the junction kept 11 bases outside the gene matches. Germline loops: CDR1 SGHDT, CDR2 YYEEEE. General study results and limits: HLA-C-restricted CMV clonotypes gave the most frequent clonotype in two of eight donors.

Only one count was recorded for this clonotype. The antigen remains undetermined. The CDR3 does not end in the conserved phenylalanine or tryptophan, so this is likely a read error. This clonotype originated in a human donor in good health (CMV status not recorded). Some clones in this sample may be carry-over from other donors' samples. The chain has TRBV5-6 and TRBJ1-2, with 9 nucleotides matching TRBD1. Sequencing input: PBMCs. The CDR3 spells CASSLVDRGWGIGYTL. The CDR3 coding sequence is TGTGCCAGCAGCTTGGTGGACAGGGGATGGGGTATCGGCTACACCCTC.